This is a list of T cell receptor beta chains from one sample in a study of blood T cell repertoires in COVID-19. Method: immunoSEQ multiplex PCR; TCRdb's copy keeps in-frame clones and lacks some. Here the sample spans fewer than 150,000 clones, about 91% being singletons. Sequencing was carried out using peripheral blood. These receptors originate from a human donor in a cohort sampled during active COVID-19. Each CDR3 is given with its conserved first and last residue. A D gene is named only where the DNA matches it firmly. Expanded clones get a size class; other rows say once, few or many, or leave the size out.

TRBJ2-1,NA,NA,TRBV6-6,CASSDLSSSYNEQFF,TGTGCCAGCAGTGATCTCTCGAGCTCCTACAATGAGCAGTTCTTC
TRBJ1-1,NA,NA,TRBV18,CASSPGRGSAEAFF,TGTGCCAGCTCACCCGGGCGGGGCTCCGCTGAAGCTTTCTTT
TRBJ1-6,NA,NA,TRBV6-1,CASSEAAGSLSPLHF,TGTGCCAGCAGTGAAGCGGCGGGGAGTTTGTCACCCCTCCACTTT
TRBJ2-7,NA,NA,TRBV5-1,CASRGHQSSYEQYF,TGCGCCAGCAGGGGACACCAGAGCTCCTACGAGCAGTACTTC
TRBJ2-5,TRBD2,once,TRBV3-1/TRBV3-2,CASSPLAGEKTQYF,TGTGCCAGCAGCCCCCTAGCGGGGGAAAAGACCCAGTACTTC
TRBJ1-1,NA,NA,TRBV19,CASTTMGGGRRGAFF,TGTGCCAGTACCACCATGGGCGGGGGCCGCCGGGGAGCTTTCTTT
TRBJ1-6,TRBD1,NA,TRBV14,CASSLPRGSVGSPLHF,TGTGCCAGCAGCCTACCCAGGGGGAGCGTCGGTTCACCCCTCCACTTT
TRBJ1-1,TRBD1,NA,TRBV7-3,CASSPGTANTEAFF,TGTGCCAGCAGCCCCGGGACAGCGAACACTGAAGCTTTCTTT
TRBJ1-5,NA,NA,TRBV15,CATSIMSNQPQHF,TGTGCCACCAGCATAATGAGTAATCAGCCCCAGCATTTT
TRBJ1-1,TRBD1,NA,TRBV10-3,CAIGGQSNTEAFF,TGTGCCATCGGGGGACAGTCTAACACTGAAGCTTTCTTT
TRBJ2-5,TRBD2,NA,TRBV5-6,CASRMTSGVQETQYF,TGTGCCAGCAGGATGACTAGCGGGGTCCAAGAGACCCAGTACTTC
TRBJ1-5,NA,NA,TRBV9,CASSVGADSIDQPQHF,TGTGCCAGCAGCGTAGGGGCGGACTCGATTGATCAGCCCCAGCATTTT
TRBJ2-7,NA,NA,TRBV6-1,CASSEVTGDYEQYF,TGTGCCAGCAGTGAAGTGACCGGGGACTACGAGCAGTACTTC
TRBJ2-3,NA,NA,TRBV5-1,CASSPSGSGSTDTQYF,TGCGCCAGCAGCCCCTCCGGGTCGGGGAGCACAGATACGCAGTATTTT
TRBJ2-7,NA,NA,TRBV6-5,CAVSDRAYEQYF,TGTGCCGTATCCGACAGAGCCTACGAGCAGTACTTC
TRBJ1-5,NA,NA,TRBV27,CASSSGLNQPQHF,TGTGCCAGCAGTTCAGGACTCAATCAGCCCCAGCATTTT
TRBJ2-1,TRBD2,NA,TRBV4-1,CASSQESPRLAGGSYNEQFF,TGCGCCAGCAGCCAAGAGTCCCCCCGACTAGCGGGGGGGAGTTACAATGAGCAGTTCTTC
TRBJ2-7,NA,NA,TRBV13,CASSRTGWGEQYF,TGTGCCAGCAGTCGGACTGGTTGGGGCGAGCAGTACTTC
TRBJ2-5,NA,NA,TRBV3-1/TRBV3-2,CASSQDEYETQYF,TGTGCCAGCAGCCAAGATGAGTACGAGACCCAGTACTTC
TRBJ2-7,NA,NA,TRBV18,CASSPPSVVEQYF,TGTGCCAGCTCACCACCGTCGGTTGTTGAGCAGTACTTC
TRBJ1-3,TRBD1,NA,TRBV7-9,CASSSTGYRGNTIYF,TGTGCCAGCAGTTCGACAGGGTATAGGGGAAACACCATATATTTT
TRBJ1-3,NA,NA,TRBV20-1,CSASNEGSYSGNTIYF,TGCAGTGCTAGTAATGAGGGATCCTACTCTGGAAACACCATATATTTT
TRBJ2-7,NA,NA,TRBV19,CASSIIEGGEQYF,TGTGCCAGTAGTATAATCGAAGGGGGCGAGCAGTACTTC
TRBJ1-2,TRBD1,NA,TRBV4-1,CASSQDEDRGYFEGYTF,TGCGCCAGCAGCCAAGACGAGGACAGGGGGTACTTCGAGGGCTACACCTTC
TRBJ2-2,NA,NA,TRBV4-3,CASSPNEGELFF,TGCGCCAGCAGCCCGAATGAGGGGGAGCTGTTTTTT
TRBJ2-2,TRBD1,NA,TRBV30,CAWLDTGTATGELFF,TGTGCCTGGCTCGACACCGGGACAGCGACCGGGGAGCTGTTTTTT
TRBJ1-5,NA,NA,TRBV6-5,CASTYHPQEPQHF,TGTGCCAGCACCTATCATCCCCAGGAGCCCCAGCATTTT
TRBJ1-1,NA,NA,TRBV5-4,CASSLEQSNTEAFF,TGTGCCAGCAGCTTGGAACAGTCGAACACTGAAGCTTTCTTT
TRBJ1-2,NA,few,TRBV6-4,CASSDSRGYTF,TGTGCCAGCAGTGACTCGAGGGGCTACACCTTC
TRBJ2-3,NA,NA,TRBV18,CASSPRAGVTDTQYF,TGTGCCAGCTCACCCCGGGCAGGGGTGACAGATACGCAGTATTTT
TRBJ2-2,TRBD1,once,TRBV13,CASSTDRAGTGELFF,TGTGCCAGCAGCACCGACAGGGCGGGCACCGGGGAGCTGTTTTTT
TRBJ1-2,NA,NA,TRBV6-5,CASSYSREFYGYTF,TGTGCCAGCAGTTACTCGAGGGAGTTCTATGGCTACACCTTC
TRBJ1-4,TRBD1,NA,TRBV6-5,CASSWGTGENEKLFF,TGTGCCAGCAGTTGGGGGACAGGGGAGAATGAAAAACTGTTTTTT
TRBJ2-7,NA,once,TRBV11-2,CASSLARVSSYEQYF,TGTGCCAGCAGCTTAGCCCGGGTTAGTTCCTACGAGCAGTACTTC
TRBJ1-2,TRBD1,NA,TRBV5-6,CASSPGQPPGGYTF,TGTGCCAGCAGCCCGGGACAGCCGCCCGGTGGCTACACCTTC
TRBJ2-1,TRBD2,once,TRBV7-3,CASSAGTSGEWYNEQFF,TGTGCCAGCAGTGCCGGGACTAGCGGGGAATGGTACAATGAGCAGTTCTTC
TRBJ1-2,TRBD1,NA,TRBV13,CASRGGRDAKDIYGYTF,TGTGCCAGCAGAGGGGGCCGGGACGCGAAAGATATCTATGGCTACACCTTC
TRBJ1-2,NA,NA,TRBV2,CASSENRSYGYTF,TGTGCCAGCAGTGAAAACAGGTCTTATGGCTACACCTTC
TRBJ1-6,NA,once,TRBV30,CAWSQRSSYNSPLHF,TGTGCCTGGAGTCAAAGGAGCTCCTATAATTCACCCCTCCACTTT
TRBJ2-3,NA,NA,TRBV6-5,CASRAGYSTDTQYF,TGTGCCAGCAGGGCGGGGTATAGCACAGATACGCAGTATTTT
TRBJ2-2,TRBD2,few,TRBV4-1,CASSQARLAGGLGELFF,TGCGCCAGCAGCCAAGCCCGACTAGCGGGGGGGCTCGGGGAGCTGTTTTTT
TRBJ1-4,NA,once,TRBV5-5,CASSLNALNEKLFF,TGTGCCAGCAGCTTGAATGCACTTAATGAAAAACTGTTTTTT
TRBJ2-5,NA,NA,TRBV11-1,CASSLAWDGAGQTQYF,TGTGCCAGCAGCTTAGCCTGGGACGGCGCGGGGCAGACCCAGTACTTC
TRBJ2-7,TRBD2,NA,TRBV3-1/TRBV3-2,CASSPTGGTYEQYF,TGTGCCAGCAGCCCCACCGGGGGGACCTACGAGCAGTACTTC